This T cell receptor (beta chain) originates from a study of beta chain features in type 1 diabetes. General study points: Overrepresentation of cells with high TCR expression could result from cDNA sequencing. Insertions were fewer and deletions more numerous at VDJ junctions in type 1 diabetes patients. Compared with healthy donors, patients appeared to share more similar naive, central memory and regulatory TCRB repertoires.

Using CD45RO/CCR7/CD25/CD127/CD95/CD27, CD4+ naive, central memory, regulatory and stem cell-like memory cells were sorted. The CDR3 has 17 residues. Trimming removed 1 base from V and 2 bases from J, with 18 bases in between. The germline V gene encodes CDR1 KGHSH and CDR2 LQKENI. This clone has a handful of counts. Its antigen is not identified. TCRB transcripts that were expressed got sequenced, as all of the isolated RNA had been reverse transcribed. Some clones are missing from TCRdb's copy, which holds only in-frame ones; the method was immunoSEQ multiplex PCR. Seen here are 350,000 to 400,000 clones, about 15% observed once, and the top ten hold about 0.019%.

The V call is TRBV18, the J call TRBJ2-7, with a tentative D call TRBD2 (6 bases). Input material: naive CD4+ T cells from blood. This TCR was recovered from a woman in her late teens or twenties in good health. The CDR3 loop is CASSPLGGELSAYEQYF. The CDR3 region has the DNA TGTGCCAGCTCACCACTAGGCGGGGAACTAAGCGCCTACGAGCAGTACTTC.